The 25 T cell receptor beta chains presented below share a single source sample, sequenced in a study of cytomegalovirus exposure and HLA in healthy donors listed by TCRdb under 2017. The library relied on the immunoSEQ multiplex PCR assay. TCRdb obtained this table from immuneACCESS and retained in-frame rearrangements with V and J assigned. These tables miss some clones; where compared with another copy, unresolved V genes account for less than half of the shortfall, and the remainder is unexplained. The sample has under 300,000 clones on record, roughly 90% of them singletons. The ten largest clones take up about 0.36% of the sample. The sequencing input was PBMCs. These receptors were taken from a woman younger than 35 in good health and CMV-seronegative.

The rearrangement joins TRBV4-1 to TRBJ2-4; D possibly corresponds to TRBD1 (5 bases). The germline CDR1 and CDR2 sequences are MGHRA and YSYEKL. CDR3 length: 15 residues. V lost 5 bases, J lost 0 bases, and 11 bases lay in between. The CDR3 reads CASSATGLAKNIQYF. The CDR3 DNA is TGCGCCAGCAGCGCAACAGGATTAGCCAAAAACATTCAGTACTTC.

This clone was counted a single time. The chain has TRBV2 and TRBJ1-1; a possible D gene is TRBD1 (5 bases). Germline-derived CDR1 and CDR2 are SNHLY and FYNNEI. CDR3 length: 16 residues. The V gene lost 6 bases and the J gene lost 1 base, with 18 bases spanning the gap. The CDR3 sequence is CASRGLDSARNTEAFF. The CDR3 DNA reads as TGTGCCAGCAGGGGACTGGACTCTGCTCGGAACACTGAAGCTTTCTTT.

As DNA, the CDR3 is TGTGCCAGCAGTTACTCGAGGACAGGGTGGGACTATGGCTACACCTTC. It encodes CASSYSRTGWDYGYTF. The chain is built from TRBV6-5 and TRBJ1-2, with TRBD1 matching 8 bases. This CDR3 has 16 amino acids. CDR1 is MNHEY, CDR2 SVGAGI, per germline. Losses at the gene ends were 0 bases for V and 3 bases for J; bases not matched to a gene: 6.

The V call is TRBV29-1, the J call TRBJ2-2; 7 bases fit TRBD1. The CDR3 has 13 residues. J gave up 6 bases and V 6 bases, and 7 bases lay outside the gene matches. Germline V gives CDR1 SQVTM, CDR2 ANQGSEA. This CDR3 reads CSVDRVGAGELFF. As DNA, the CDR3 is TGCAGCGTCGACAGGGTTGGCGCCGGGGAGCTGTTTTTT.

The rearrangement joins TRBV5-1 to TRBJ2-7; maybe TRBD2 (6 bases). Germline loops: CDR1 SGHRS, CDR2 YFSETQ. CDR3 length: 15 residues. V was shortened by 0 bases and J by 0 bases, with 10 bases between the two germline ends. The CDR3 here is CASSLAAGSSYEQYF. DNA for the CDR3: TGCGCCAGCAGCTTGGCCGCGGGGAGCTCCTACGAGCAGTACTTC.

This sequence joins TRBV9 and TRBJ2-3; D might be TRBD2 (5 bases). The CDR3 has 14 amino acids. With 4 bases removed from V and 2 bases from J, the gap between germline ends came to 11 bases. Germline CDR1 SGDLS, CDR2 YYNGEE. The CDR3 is CASSPGVHTDTQYF. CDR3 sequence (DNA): TGTGCCAGCAGCCCCGGGGTCCACACAGATACGCAGTATTTT. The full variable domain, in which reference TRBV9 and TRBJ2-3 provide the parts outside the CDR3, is DSGVTQTPKHLITATGQRVTLRCSPRSGDLSVYWYQQSLDQGLQFLIQYYNGEERAKGNILERFSAQQFPDLHSELNLSSLELGDSALYFCASSPGVHTDTQYFGPGTRLTVL.

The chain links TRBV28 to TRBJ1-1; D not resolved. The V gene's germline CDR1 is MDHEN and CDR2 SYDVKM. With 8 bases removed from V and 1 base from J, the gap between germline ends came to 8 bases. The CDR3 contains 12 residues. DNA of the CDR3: TGTGCCAGCTCCGGGGAGAACACTGAAGCTTTCTTT. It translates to CASSGENTEAFF.

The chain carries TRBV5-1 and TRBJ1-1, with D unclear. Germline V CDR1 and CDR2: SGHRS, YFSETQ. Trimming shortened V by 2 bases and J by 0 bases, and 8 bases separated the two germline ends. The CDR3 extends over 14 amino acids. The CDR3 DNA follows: TGCGCCAGCAGCTTTAACAGCATGAACACTGAAGCTTTCTTT. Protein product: CASSFNSMNTEAFF.

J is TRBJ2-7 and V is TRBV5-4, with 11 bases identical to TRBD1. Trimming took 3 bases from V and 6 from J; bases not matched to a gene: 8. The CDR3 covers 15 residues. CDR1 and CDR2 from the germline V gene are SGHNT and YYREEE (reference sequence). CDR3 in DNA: TGTGCCAGCAGCTCCCGGGACAGGGGGTTTAGCGAGCAGTACTTC. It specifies CASSSRDRGFSEQYF.

For the CDR3, the DNA is TGTGCCAGCAGCTTATCCAGGGATAATGAAAAACTGTTTTTT. It is translated as CASSLSRDNEKLFF. V usage is TRBV7-9 and J usage is TRBJ1-4; perhaps TRBD1 as D (5 bases). V was clipped by 2 bases and J by 4 bases, with 8 bases between them. CDR3 size: 14 residues. CDR1 and CDR2 from the germline V gene are SEHNR and FQNEAQ (reference sequence).

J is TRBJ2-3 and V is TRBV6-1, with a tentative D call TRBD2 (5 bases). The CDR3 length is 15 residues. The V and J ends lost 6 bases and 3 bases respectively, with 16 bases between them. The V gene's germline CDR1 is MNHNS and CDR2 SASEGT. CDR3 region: CASSPPGSRTDTQYF. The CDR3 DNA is TGTGCCAGCAGCCCCCCGGGGTCACGGACAGATACGCAGTATTTT.

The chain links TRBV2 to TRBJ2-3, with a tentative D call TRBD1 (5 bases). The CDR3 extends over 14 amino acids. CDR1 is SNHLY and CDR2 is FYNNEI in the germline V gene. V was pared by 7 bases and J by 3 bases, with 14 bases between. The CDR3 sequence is CASIQGARTDTQYF. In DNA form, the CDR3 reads TGTGCCAGCATTCAAGGGGCGAGGACAGATACGCAGTATTTT.

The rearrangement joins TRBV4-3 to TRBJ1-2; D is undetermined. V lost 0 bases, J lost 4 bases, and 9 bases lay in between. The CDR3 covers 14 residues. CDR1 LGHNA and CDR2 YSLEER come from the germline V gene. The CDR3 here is CASSQEAEGYGYTF. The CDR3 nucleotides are TGCGCCAGCAGCCAAGAGGCCGAGGGCTATGGCTACACCTTC.

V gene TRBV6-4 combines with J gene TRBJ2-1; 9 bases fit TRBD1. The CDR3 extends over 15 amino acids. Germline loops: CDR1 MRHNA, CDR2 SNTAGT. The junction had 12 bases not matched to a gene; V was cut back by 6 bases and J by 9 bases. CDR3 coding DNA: TGTGCCAGCAGGCAGGACAGGGGACCGGGGTTTGAGCAGTTCTTC. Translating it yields CASRQDRGPGFEQFF.

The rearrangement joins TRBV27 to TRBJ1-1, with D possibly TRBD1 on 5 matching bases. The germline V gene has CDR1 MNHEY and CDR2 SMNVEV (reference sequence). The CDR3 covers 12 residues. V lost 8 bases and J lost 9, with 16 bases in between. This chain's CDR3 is CASRIGTAKAFF. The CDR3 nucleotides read TGTGCCAGCCGAATCGGGACTGCTAAAGCTTTCTTT.

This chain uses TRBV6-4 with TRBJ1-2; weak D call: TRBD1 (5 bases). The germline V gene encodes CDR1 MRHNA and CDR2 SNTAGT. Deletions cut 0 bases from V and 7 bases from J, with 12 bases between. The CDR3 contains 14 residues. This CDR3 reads CASSDSGLIGGYTF. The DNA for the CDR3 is TGTGCCAGCAGTGACTCGGGACTCATTGGTGGCTACACCTTC.

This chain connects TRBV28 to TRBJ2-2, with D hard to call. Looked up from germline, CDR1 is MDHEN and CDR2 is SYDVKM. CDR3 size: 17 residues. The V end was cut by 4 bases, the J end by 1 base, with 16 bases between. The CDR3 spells CASSWAELGLNTGELFF. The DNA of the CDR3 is TGTGCCAGCAGTTGGGCCGAACTTGGGTTGAACACCGGGGAGCTGTTTTTT.

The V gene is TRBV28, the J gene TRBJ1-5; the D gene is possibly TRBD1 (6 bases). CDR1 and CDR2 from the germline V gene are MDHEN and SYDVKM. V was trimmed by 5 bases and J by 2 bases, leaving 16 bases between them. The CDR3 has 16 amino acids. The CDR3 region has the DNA TGTGCCAGCAGTCCATTACAGGGTACGCGCAATCAGCCCCAGCATTTT. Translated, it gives CASSPLQGTRNQPQHF.

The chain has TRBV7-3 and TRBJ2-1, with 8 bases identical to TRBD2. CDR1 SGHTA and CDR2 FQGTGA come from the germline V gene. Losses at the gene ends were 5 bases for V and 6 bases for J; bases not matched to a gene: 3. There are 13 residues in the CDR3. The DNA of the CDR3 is TGTGCCAGCAGCCCCAGCGGGGGCAATGAGCAGTTCTTC. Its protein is CASSPSGGNEQFF.

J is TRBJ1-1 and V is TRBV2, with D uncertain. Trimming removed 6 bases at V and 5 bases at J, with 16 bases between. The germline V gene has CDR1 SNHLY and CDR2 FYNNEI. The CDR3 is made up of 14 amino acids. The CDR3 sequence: CASSLSEGGTEAFF. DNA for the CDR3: TGTGCCAGCAGCTTAAGCGAGGGTGGGACTGAAGCTTTCTTT.

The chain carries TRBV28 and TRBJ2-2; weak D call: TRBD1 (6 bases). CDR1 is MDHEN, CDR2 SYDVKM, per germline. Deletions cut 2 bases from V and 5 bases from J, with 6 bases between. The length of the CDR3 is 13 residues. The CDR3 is CASSLTGTGELFF. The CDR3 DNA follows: TGTGCCAGCAGTTTAACAGGGACCGGGGAGCTGTTTTTT.

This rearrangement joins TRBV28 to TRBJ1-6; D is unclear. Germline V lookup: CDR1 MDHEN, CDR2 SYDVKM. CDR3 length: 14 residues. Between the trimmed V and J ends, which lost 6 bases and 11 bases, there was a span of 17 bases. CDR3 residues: CASRLPFGETPLHF. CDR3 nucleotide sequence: TGTGCCAGCAGACTACCCTTCGGGGAAACACCCCTCCACTTT.

The CDR3, as DNA: TGCGCCAGCAGCCAAGAGTCATTGGGCAGCTTGAACACCGGGGAGCTGTTTTTT. It is translated as CASSQESLGSLNTGELFF. The chain uses TRBV4-1 and TRBJ2-2; D unresolved. The germline CDR1 and CDR2 sequences are MGHRA and YSYEKL. Trimming took 0 bases from V and 1 from J, leaving 15 bases between them. This CDR3 is built from 18 residues.

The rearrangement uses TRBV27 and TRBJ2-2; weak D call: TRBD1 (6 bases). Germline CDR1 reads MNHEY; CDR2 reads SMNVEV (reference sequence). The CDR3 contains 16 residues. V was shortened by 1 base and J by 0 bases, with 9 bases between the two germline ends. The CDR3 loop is CASSLLGAANTGELFF. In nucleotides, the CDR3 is TGTGCCAGCAGTTTATTGGGGGCGGCGAACACCGGGGAGCTGTTTTTT.

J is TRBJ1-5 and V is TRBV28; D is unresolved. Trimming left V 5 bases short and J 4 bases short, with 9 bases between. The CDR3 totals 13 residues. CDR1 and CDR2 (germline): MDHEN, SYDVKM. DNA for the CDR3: TGTGCCAGCAGTCCGGGTGGGAATCAGCCCCAGCATTTT. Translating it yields CASSPGGNQPQHF.